One sample yielded the 23 T cell receptor beta chains listed below, sequenced in a study of CD8+ T cells in alopecia areata (dated by TCRdb to the late 2010s). The library was built by means of the immunoSEQ multiplex PCR assay. For TCR sequencing, RNA was extracted from every sample and reverse transcribed into cDNA to serve as template. TCRdb took this table from immuneACCESS and kept in-frame rearrangements with V and J called. Such tables lack part of the clones; where checked against another copy, unresolved V genes explain under half of the gap, and the rest is unexplained. The sample table records around 210,000 clones; approximately 60% of these occur just once. Nearly 5% of the sample is held by the ten biggest clonotypes. Sequencing input: CD8+ T cells sorted from blood. All receptors derive from a human donor in good health.

This clone was seen only a few times. V usage is TRBV29-1 and J usage is TRBJ2-3; tentative D call: TRBD2 (6 bases). The CDR3 has 11 amino acids. V gave up 7 bases and J gave up 4 bases, with 9 bases separating them. Per the germline V gene, CDR1 is SQVTM and CDR2 is ANQGSEA. The chain's CDR3 is CSGRGADTQYF. CDR3 sequence (DNA): TGCAGCGGGCGCGGGGCAGATACGCAGTATTTT.

The CDR3 coding sequence is TGTGCCAGCAGTTTATCGGTACCAAGGGCAGGACTCGATGGCTACACCTTC. It encodes CASSLSVPRAGLDGYTF. The chain has TRBV27 and TRBJ1-2; D is unresolved. Trimming left V 0 bases short and J 6 bases short, with 20 bases between. Germline values: CDR1 MNHEY, CDR2 SMNVEV (reference sequence). This CDR3 comprises 17 residues.

The chain is built from TRBV30 and TRBJ2-2, with D perhaps TRBD1 (6 bases). The germline V gene has CDR1 GTSNPN and CDR2 SVGIG (reference sequence). The CDR3 is 15 residues long. V dropped 3 bases and J dropped 0 bases, with 11 bases sitting between them. The CDR3 DNA reads TGTGCCTGGAGCAAGGGGGTCCCGAACACCGGGGAGCTGTTTTTT. This encodes CAWSKGVPNTGELFF.

The chain employs TRBV14 and TRBJ2-1; 9 bases are shared with TRBD1. The CDR3 sequence is 16 residues long. The germline V gene encodes CDR1 SGHDN and CDR2 FVKESK. V was pared by 1 base and J by 8 bases, with 9 bases of the junction left unmatched. The CDR3 nucleotides read TGTGCCAGCAGCCAAGGTGAACAGGGGGCCAGGGATGAGCAGTTCTTC. Translated, it gives CASSQGEQGARDEQFF.

This clone appeared a few times. CDR3 nucleotide sequence: TGCGCCAGCAGCTGGGGACAGGGCCGCTACGAGCAGTACTTC. This sequence encodes CASSWGQGRYEQYF. The gene calls are TRBV5-1 and TRBJ2-7; 9 bases are a match to TRBD1. This CDR3 comprises 14 residues. Losses at the gene ends were 3 bases for V and 3 bases for J; bases not matched to a gene: 4. Germline V gene data show CDR1 as SGHRS and CDR2 as YFSETQ. The variable domain in full, completed from reference TRBV5-1 and TRBJ2-7, reads KAGVTQTPRYLIKTRGQQVTLSCSPISGHRSVSWYQQTPGQGLQFLFEYFSETQRNKGNFPGRFSGRQFSNSRSEMNVSTLELGDSALYLCASSWGQGRYEQYFGPGTRLTVT.

In this sample, this clone turned up a few times. The V call is TRBV14, the J call TRBJ2-7, with D hard to call. Trimming took off 3 bases at V and 5 bases at J, with 11 bases between the two ends. From germline, CDR1 is SGHDN and CDR2 FVKESK. The CDR3 consists of 13 residues. The CDR3 DNA is TGTGCCAGCAGCCAGACCCGGGTCAACGAGCAGTACTTC. Its translation: CASSQTRVNEQYF.

Written as DNA, the CDR3 is TGTGCCAGCAGCCCAGATGGGGCTAACTACGAGCAGTACTTC. Its protein product is CASSPDGANYEQYF. The chain employs TRBV9 and TRBJ2-7, with D perhaps matching TRBD1 (5 bases). Germline V gene sequence: CDR1 SGDLS, CDR2 YYNGEE. Between the trimmed V and J ends, which lost 4 bases and 3 bases, there was a span of 14 bases. The CDR3 runs 14 residues.

The sample holds one count of this clone. The chain carries TRBV2 and TRBJ1-2, with TRBD1 identical over 9 bases. Germline assignment: CDR1 SNHLY and CDR2 FYNNEI. Germline trimming cut 0 bases from V and 7 bases from J; bases unmatched to any gene: 6. This CDR3 region has 15 residues. The CDR3 nucleotides read TGTGCCAGCAGTGAAGCCGGGACAGGGTTTTTTGGCTACACCTTC. Its translation: CASSEAGTGFFGYTF.

The chain links TRBV29-1 to TRBJ2-7; D remains ambiguous. CDR1 SQVTM and CDR2 ANQGSEA come from the germline V gene. There are 11 residues in the CDR3. The V gene lost 3 bases and the J gene lost 6 bases, with 9 bases spanning the gap. The CDR3 coding sequence is TGCAGCGTTGACACGGGCGGCGAGCAGTACTTC. Its protein is CSVDTGGEQYF.

This clone was seen a few times. The J gene is TRBJ1-2, the V gene TRBV29-1; TRBD1 matches at 8 bases. Trimming at V came to 5 bases and at J to 3 bases, leaving 5 bases not matched to a gene. This CDR3 is built from 13 residues. From germline, CDR1 is SQVTM and CDR2 ANQGSEA. CDR3 region: CSVHPGGYYGYTF. CDR3 nucleotides: TGCAGCGTTCATCCAGGGGGCTACTATGGCTACACCTTC.

The table lists this clone with a few counts. This chain connects TRBV7-2 to TRBJ2-3; TRBD2 agrees at 7 bases. In germline, CDR1 is SGHTA, CDR2 FQGNSA. This CDR3 region has 18 residues. Trimming at V came to 5 bases and at J to 3 bases, leaving 17 bases not matched to a gene. CDR3 sequence reads: CASSPVGRGGAYTDTQYF. The CDR3 DNA reads as TGTGCCAGCAGCCCGGTAGGACGCGGGGGAGCTTATACAGATACGCAGTATTTT.

The J gene is TRBJ1-1, the V gene TRBV30; no clear D gene. The CDR3 extends over 13 amino acids. V was trimmed by 5 bases and J by 0 bases, leaving 10 bases between them. Per germline, CDR1 GTSNPN and CDR2 SVGIG (reference sequence). CDR3: CAWETAVNTEAFF. The CDR3 DNA reads as TGTGCCTGGGAAACAGCGGTGAACACTGAAGCTTTCTTT.

The CDR3 is CASSLAVMAPNTEAFF. The CDR3 DNA is TGCGCCAGCAGCTTGGCCGTTATGGCACCTAACACTGAAGCTTTCTTT. The J gene is TRBJ1-1, the V gene TRBV5-1; no definite D call. The germline V gene encodes CDR1 SGHRS and CDR2 YFSETQ. The germline V and J ends were trimmed by 0 bases and 2 bases, with 14 bases remaining between them. This CDR3 comprises 16 residues.

About this clone itself: A much larger clone lies one base from this, so it may be a read error. Other DNA sequences in this sample translate to the same CDR3. The CDR3 sequence: CASSQGSGSGANVLTF. CDR3 in DNA: TGCGCCAGCAGCCAAGGGAGCGGCTCTGGGGCCAACGTCCTGACTTTC. This rearrangement joins TRBV4-1 to TRBJ2-6, with D possibly matching TRBD2 (5 bases). CDR1 is MGHRA, CDR2 YSYEKL, per germline. The V and J ends lost 1 base and 0 bases respectively, with 7 bases between them. This CDR3 region has 16 residues.

Written as DNA, the CDR3 is TGTGCCAGCAGCGCGAGGGGGGTCCCTTACGAGCAGTACTTC. It yields the protein CASSARGVPYEQYF. The chain couples TRBV13 to TRBJ2-7; D is possibly TRBD1 or TRBD2 (6 bases each). CDR1 is PRHDT, CDR2 FYEKMQ, per germline (reference sequence). With 5 bases removed from V and 4 bases from J, the gap between germline ends came to 15 bases. The CDR3 loop spans 14 amino acids.

The chain combines TRBV29-1 with TRBJ2-7; 12 nucleotides align to TRBD1. With V trimmed by 7 bases and J by 6 bases, 16 bases remained unmatched. The CDR3 has 16 amino acids. Germline V gene lookup returns CDR1 SQVTM and CDR2 ANQGSEA. The CDR3 here is CSAGEGTGGSAGEQYF. The CDR3 DNA follows: TGCAGCGCCGGGGAGGGGACAGGGGGCTCTGCAGGCGAGCAGTACTTC.

This rearrangement joins TRBV5-1 to TRBJ1-1, with a possible D match to TRBD1 (6 bases). V was clipped by 0 bases and J by 1 base, with 10 bases between them. Germline values: CDR1 SGHRS, CDR2 YFSETQ. This CDR3 comprises 15 residues. CDR3 protein: CASSLAPGANTEAFF. CDR3 nucleotides: TGCGCCAGCAGCTTGGCCCCGGGGGCGAACACTGAAGCTTTCTTT.

The J gene is TRBJ2-2, the V gene TRBV27, with D unclear. The CDR3 length is 14 residues. Germline CDR1 is MNHEY and CDR2 is SMNVEV (reference sequence). V lost 6 bases and J lost 6, with 14 bases in between. The CDR3 nucleotides are TGTGCCAGCAGCTCTCGATACCCGGCCGGGGAGCTGTTTTTT. This translates into CASSSRYPAGELFF.

This clone was observed a few times. The rearrangement links TRBV11-2 to TRBJ2-1; TRBD2 might be the D (7 bases). CDR3 length: 16 residues. Germline CDR1 and CDR2: SGHAT and FQNNGV. V was cut by 5 bases and J by 5 bases, with 19 bases left in between. The CDR3 region has the DNA TGTGCCAGCAGCCCGAGGGGGGGCGGCATCGACAATGAGCAGTTCTTC. Its protein is CASSPRGGGIDNEQFF.

The chain joins TRBV30 to TRBJ2-1; D is perhaps TRBD1 (6 bases). The CDR3 has 14 residues. Deletions cut 5 bases from V and 0 bases from J, with 11 bases between. Looked up from germline, CDR1 is GTSNPN and CDR2 is SVGIG (reference sequence). Written as DNA, the CDR3 is TGTGCCTGGGACAGGCAGATCTCCTACAATGAGCAGTTCTTC. Protein: CAWDRQISYNEQFF. The full variable domain, its missing parts supplied by reference TRBV30 and TRBJ2-1, is SQTIHQWPATLVQPVGSPLSLECTVEGTSNPNLYWYRQAAGRGLQLLFYSVGIGQISSEVPQNLSASRPQDRQFILSSKKLLLSDSGFYLCAWDRQISYNEQFFGPGTRLTVL.

The chain couples TRBV29-1 to TRBJ1-2; TRBD1 matches at 11 bases. Germline-derived CDR1 and CDR2 are SQVTM and ANQGSEA. Trimming took 5 bases from V and 6 from J; bases not matched to a gene: 8. This CDR3 region has 14 residues. The DNA of the CDR3 is TGCAGCGTTTATCTCCCGGGACAGGGGGATGGCTACACCTTC. Translation: CSVYLPGQGDGYTF. Using reference TRBV29-1 and TRBJ1-2 for the parts outside the CDR3, the full variable domain is SAVISQKPSRDICQRGTSLTIQCQVDSQVTMMFWYRQQPGQSLTLIATANQGSEATYESGFVIDKFPISRPNLTFSTLTVSNMSPEDSSIYLCSVYLPGQGDGYTFGSGTRLTVV.

V usage is TRBV13 and J usage is TRBJ2-1; D might be TRBD1 or TRBD2, each matching 5 bases. Trimming removed 8 bases from V and 5 bases from J, with 16 bases in between. The CDR3 runs 14 residues. Germline lookup yields CDR1 PRHDT and CDR2 FYEKMQ (reference sequence). DNA for the CDR3: TGTGCCAGCTCCCCGGGACGGAGAAACAATGAGCAGTTCTTC. Amino acid sequence: CASSPGRRNNEQFF.

The genes are TRBV9 and TRBJ2-7; D remains unclear. Germline-derived CDR1 and CDR2 are SGDLS and YYNGEE. Trimming pared 3 bases from V and 3 bases from J, leaving 10 bases between. CDR3 length equals 13 residues. CDR3 DNA sequence: TGTGCCAGCAGCGGTATTGCGGACTACGAGCAGTACTTC. Amino acids: CASSGIADYEQYF.